A single sample gave rise to the 17 T cell receptor beta chains below, sequenced in a study of T cell clonality in common variable immunodeficiency. No antigens are known for them. The table came from immunoSEQ multiplex PCR; TCRdb's copy has only in-frame clones and leaves some out. Listed here are 15,000 to 25,000 clones without any singletons, the top ten holding around 2.5%. Study-wide points: Reportedly, TCR beta sequences from common variable immunodeficiency showed fewer deletions and N-nucleotide insertions.

The sample taken for sequencing was peripheral blood mononuclear cells. The receptors here all came from a human donor with common variable immunodeficiency.

There are a few counts of this clone. The read gets to within 3 residues of the CDR3 end, and the germline J gene fills in the rest. The same CDR3 also results from other DNA sequences found in this sample. The V and J genes are TRBV7-2 and TRBJ2-1; a weak D match, TRBD2 (6 bases). V was cut by 5 bases and J by 4 bases, with 15 bases left in between. The CDR3 runs to 15 residues. CDR1 is SGHTA and CDR2 is FQGNSA in the germline V gene. CDR3 amino acids: CASSPGTSGYNEQFF. Partial CDR3 DNA: TGTGCCAGCAGCCCCGGGACGAGCGGGTACAATGAG.

With regard to this clone: The read ends 3 residues before the CDR3 terminus; that terminus is restored from the germline J gene. The J gene is TRBJ1-1, the V gene TRBV18; 10 bases fit TRBD1. V shed 8 bases, J shed 5 bases, and the junction held 2 bases outside the gene matches. CDR1 is KGHSH and CDR2 is LQKENI in the germline V gene. There are 12 residues in the CDR3. CDR3 DNA, as far as it was read: TGTGCCAGCGACAGGGGGCGAACTGAA. Translation: CASDRGRTE. In full, the CDR3 is CASDRGRTEAFF. Full variable domain (rest looked up from reference TRBV18 and TRBJ1-1): NAGVMQNPRHLVRRRGQEARLRCSPMKGHSHVYWYRQLPEEGLKFMVYLQKENIIDESGMPKERFSAEFPKEGPSILRIQQVVRGDSAAYFCASDRGRTEAFFGQGTRLTVV.

In this sample, this clone is medium-sized. The CDR3 is cut off 3 residues early in the read; its end comes from the germline J gene. The chain has TRBV28 and TRBJ1-1, with TRBD1 as a possible D gene (5 bases). The germline CDR1 and CDR2 sequences are MDHEN and SYDVKM. The CDR3 is 14 residues long. Trimming left V 6 bases short and J 5 bases short, with 16 bases between. CDR3 bases read: TGTGCCAGCAGCAACTCTCCCAGGGAAACTGAA. Encoded protein: CASSNSPRETE. The whole CDR3 protein is CASSNSPRETEAFF.

Concerning this clone itself: The sequence runs out 3 residues before the end of the CDR3; the remainder is reconstructed from the germline J gene. The V call is TRBV6-2 or TRBV6-3, the J call TRBJ2-7; TRBD2 might be the D (6 bases). V lost 6 bases, J lost 6 bases, and 24 bases lay in between. The germline V gene has CDR1 MNHEY and CDR2 SVGEGT. There are 16 residues in the CDR3. The sequenced part of the CDR3 DNA is TGTGCCAGCAGCCCCACCTTCCGACTAGTTTCGCCCGAG. Its protein product is CASSPTFRLVSPE. The complete CDR3 protein is CASSPTFRLVSPEQYF.

Details on this clone: One junction end disagrees with the germline gene, perhaps due to a read error. Coverage ceases 3 residues before the CDR3 finishes, and the germline J gene fills in the end. V gene TRBV19 combines with J gene TRBJ1-1, with 10 bases matching TRBD1. CDR1 is LNHDA and CDR2 is SQIVND in the germline V gene (reference sequence). The CDR3 is 13 residues long. This chain's CDR3 is CASSIDRGPEAFF. The part of the CDR3 DNA that was read is TGTGCCAGTAGCATAGACAGGGGGCCTGAA.

As for this clone: An end of the junction differs from the germline gene, which may be a read error. With the read ending 3 residues before the CDR3 end, the germline J gene is used to fill in that end. This chain links TRBV7-7 with TRBJ2-5, with 7 nucleotides matching TRBD1. The CDR3 is 14 residues long. Germline V gives CDR1 SSHAT, CDR2 FNYEAQ (reference sequence). CDR3 amino acids: CASSSGTAQETQYF. The CDR3 bases that were read are TGTGCTAGCAGCTCCGGGACAGCTCAAGAGACC.

In the case of this clone: The CDR3 is cut off 3 residues early in the read; its end comes from the germline J gene. The chain carries TRBV19 and TRBJ2-1; D possibly corresponds to TRBD2 (6 bases). Germline CDR1 LNHDA, CDR2 SQIVND (reference sequence). The V end was cut by 1 base, the J end by 2 bases, with 9 bases between. The CDR3 contains 15 residues. Partial CDR3 DNA: TGTGCCAGTAGTATAGGGGGGACTGCCTACAATGAG. Its translation is CASSIGGTAYNE. The entire CDR3 reads CASSIGGTAYNEQFF.

This clone was counted between two and nine times. The sequenced fragment ends 3 residues before the CDR3 boundary, so the rest is inferred from the germline J gene. The chain links TRBV7-9 to TRBJ2-3; 7 bases match TRBD2. The CDR3 is made up of 14 amino acids. J lost 7 bases, V lost 5 bases, and 9 bases had no gene match. Germline V gives CDR1 SEHNR, CDR2 FQNEAQ (reference sequence). The CDR3 protein is CASSPWASGNTQYF. The part of the CDR3 DNA that was read is TGTGCCAGCAGCCCCTGGGCTAGCGGTAATACG.

As concerns this clone: The read falls 3 residues short of the CDR3 end, and the missing part is taken from the germline J gene. The rearrangement joins TRBV20-1 to TRBJ1-1, with TRBD1 matching over 8 bases. The trim removed 3 bases at V and 0 bases at J, leaving 3 bases unmatched. From germline, CDR1 is DFQATT and CDR2 SNEGSKA (reference sequence). The CDR3 runs 14 residues. CDR3 sequence: CSASQGALNTEAFF. The covered CDR3 bases are TGCAGTGCTAGCCAGGGGGCTCTGAACACTGAA.

Comment on this clone: The missing CDR3 end, 3 residues past where the read stops, is filled in from the germline J gene. The chain uses TRBV7-7 and TRBJ2-1; TRBD1 might be the D (5 bases). This CDR3 region has 14 residues. The germline gives CDR1 SSHAT, CDR2 FNYEAQ (reference sequence). V was trimmed by 7 bases and J by 5 bases, leaving 15 bases between them. This CDR3 reads CASKRGAADNEQFF. The covered CDR3 bases are TGTGCCAGCAAAAGGGGCGCGGCGGACAATGAG.

This clone was observed a handful of times. Sequencing ends 3 residues short of the CDR3 end; the germline J gene provides the rest. This rearrangement joins TRBV19 to TRBJ1-5, with D possibly matching TRBD1 (5 bases). Germline loops: CDR1 LNHDA, CDR2 SQIVND (reference sequence). V lost 6 bases and J 1 base, leaving 13 bases between the germline ends. The CDR3 contains 15 residues. The sequenced part of the CDR3 DNA is TGTGCCAGTAGAAGGGATTACAGGAGCAATCAGCCC. Translating gives CASRRDYRSNQP. In full, the CDR3 is CASRRDYRSNQPQHF.

Note on this clone: The CDR3 goes on 3 residues after the read ends, and that part is filled in from the germline J gene. This rearrangement joins TRBV18 to TRBJ2-1, with 14 bases identical to TRBD2. Germline trimming cut 3 bases from V and 8 bases from J; bases unmatched to any gene: 6. The CDR3 covers 16 residues. CDR1 and CDR2 from the germline V gene are KGHSH and LQKENI. The CDR3 sequence is CASSPYGTSGSYEQFF. CDR3 DNA, as far as it was read: TGTGCCAGCTCACCCTATGGGACTAGCGGGAGTTATGAG.

The CDR3 region is CASSMGQGDSAFF. The covered CDR3 bases are TGTGCCAGCAGTATGGGACAGGGGGATTCG. The chain is built from TRBV2 and TRBJ1-1, with 11 bases that match TRBD1. The CDR3 goes on 3 residues after the read ends, and that part is filled in from the germline J gene. The CDR3 is 13 amino acids. Looked up from germline, CDR1 is SNHLY and CDR2 is FYNNEI. Complete variable domain (other parts from reference TRBV2 and TRBJ1-1): EPEVTQTPSHQVTQMGQEVILRCVPISNHLYFYWYRQILGQKVEFLVSFYNNEISEKSEIFDDQFSVERPDGSNFTLKIRSTKLEDSAMYFCASSMGQGDSAFFGQGTRLTVV.

The sample holds a few counts of this clone. The missing CDR3 end, 3 residues past where the read stops, is filled in from the germline J gene. V gene TRBV18 combines with J gene TRBJ1-6; TRBD1 is a possible D gene (6 bases). The length of the CDR3 is 15 residues. The germline V gene has CDR1 KGHSH and CDR2 LQKENI. V was clipped by 2 bases and J by 7 bases, with 12 bases between them. The CDR3 DNA, read in part, is TGTGCCAGCTCACCAAGGACAGAAGCGAATTCACCC. It codes for CASSPRTEANSP. The full CDR3 protein reads CASSPRTEANSPLHF.

CDR3 DNA, as far as it was read: TGTGCCAGCTCACTTCCGCAGGGGGCGCGTGGC. Translating gives CASSLPQGARG. The whole CDR3 reads CASSLPQGARGYTF. The chain carries TRBV18 and TRBJ1-2; 8 nucleotides agree with TRBD1. The read terminates 3 residues before the CDR3 end, so the remaining end is supplied by the germline J gene. The CDR3 is 14 residues long. The V and J ends lost 4 bases and 7 bases, in that order; junction bases with no gene match: 8. Germline loops: CDR1 KGHSH, CDR2 LQKENI.

This clone showed up just a few times. The CDR3 is cut off 3 residues early in the read; its end comes from the germline J gene. The chain joins TRBV30 to TRBJ1-2, with TRBD1 identical over 8 bases. The CDR3 totals 12 residues. Germline CDR1 and CDR2: GTSNPN and SVGIG (reference sequence). The CDR3 region is CAWIRAGGSYTF. The sequenced CDR3 bases are TGTGCCTGGATCCGAGCAGGGGGCAGC. Full variable domain (missing parts from reference TRBV30 and TRBJ1-2): SQTIHQWPATLVQPVGSPLSLECTVEGTSNPNLYWYRQAAGRGLQLLFYSVGIGQISSEVPQNLSASRPQDRQFILSSKKLLLSDSGFYLCAWIRAGGSYTFGSGTRLTVV.

Of note for this clone: The read is 3 residues too short to cover the CDR3 end, so that end is filled in from the germline J gene. The chain employs TRBV18 and TRBJ1-5; TRBD1 matches 7 bases. V gave up 5 bases and J gave up 0 bases; unmatched junction bases: 7. CDR1 is KGHSH, CDR2 LQKENI, per germline. There are 16 residues in the CDR3. The CDR3 bases that were read are TGTGCCAGCTCAGTTGGGACAGAAGATAGCAATCAGCCC. It encodes CASSVGTEDSNQP. The whole CDR3 sequence reads CASSVGTEDSNQPQHF.